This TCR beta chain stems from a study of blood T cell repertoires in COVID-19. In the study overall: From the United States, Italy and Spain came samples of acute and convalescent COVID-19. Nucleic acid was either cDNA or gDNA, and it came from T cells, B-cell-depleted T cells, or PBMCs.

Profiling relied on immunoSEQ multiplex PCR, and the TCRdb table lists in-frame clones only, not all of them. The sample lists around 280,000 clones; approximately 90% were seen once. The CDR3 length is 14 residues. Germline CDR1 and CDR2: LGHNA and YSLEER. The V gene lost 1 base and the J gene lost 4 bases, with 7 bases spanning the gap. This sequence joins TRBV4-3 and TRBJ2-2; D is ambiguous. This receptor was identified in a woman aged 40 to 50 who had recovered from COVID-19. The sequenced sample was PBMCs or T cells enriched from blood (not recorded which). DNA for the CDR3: TGCGCCAGCAGCCAAGGTACTATCACCGGGGAGCTGTTTTTT. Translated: CASSQGTITGELFF.